This T cell receptor beta chain was identified in a study of cytomegalovirus exposure and HLA in healthy donors. Overall study results and limits: Cytomegalovirus status, reportedly, was diagnosed with high specificity and sensitivity by the classifier.

For this clone: Its target is not known.

The primer mix had 60 Vbeta and 13 Jbeta primers. Only in-frame clones appear in the TCRdb table, and some are missing; sequencing was by immunoSEQ multiplex PCR. The sample includes 100,000 to 150,000 clones, roughly 77% of them seen just once. Germline V CDR1 and CDR2: SGHTA, FQGNSA. V dropped 5 bases and J dropped 5; count of bases not matched to a gene: 7. The CDR3 has 14 amino acids. The receptor was derived from a woman aged 40 to 50 in good health and CMV-seropositive. This sequence joins TRBV7-2 and TRBJ1-2, with 8 bases that match TRBD1. Specimen: PBMCs. The CDR3 protein is CASSVSRTGYGYTF. CDR3 in DNA: TGTGCCAGCAGCGTCTCCCGGACAGGGTATGGCTACACCTTC.